The 17 T cell receptor beta chains below were found in one sample sequenced in a study of lymphopenia after photon versus proton radiotherapy (dated by TCRdb to the late 2010s). The library was obtained by the immunoSEQ multiplex PCR assay. Entries here come from immuneACCESS through TCRdb and include only in-frame sequences with V and J called. Some clones fail to appear in such tables; in the studies checked, an unresolved V gene covers under half of the shortfall, and the cause of the remainder is unknown. The sample profile shows around 26,000 clones; roughly 90% of them were found once. 0.75% to 0.9% of the sample lies in the top ten. Source: peripheral blood, taken from a patient treated with photon-based radiotherapy. The receptors here all came from a woman between 50 and 59 years old with cholangiocarcinoma.

The gene calls are TRBV6-5 and TRBJ1-1; D is unresolved. Germline V gene sequence: CDR1 MNHEY, CDR2 SVGAGI. The CDR3 covers 12 residues. V shed 5 bases and J shed 10 bases, with 14 bases lying between them. This CDR3 is CASSAPGIGAFF. The CDR3 DNA sequence: TGTGCCAGCAGTGCCCCCGGGATCGGAGCTTTCTTT.

The rearrangement uses TRBV5-4 and TRBJ2-1; TRBD1 might be the D (6 bases). Germline assignment: CDR1 SGHNT and CDR2 YYREEE (reference sequence). The CDR3 covers 15 residues. V was clipped by 4 bases and J by 0 bases, with 11 bases between them. The CDR3, as DNA: TGTGCCAGCAGCCTCGACAGGACCTCCTACAATGAGCAGTTCTTC. This codes for CASSLDRTSYNEQFF.

This sequence joins TRBV18 and TRBJ2-7; 10 bases are a match to TRBD1. Germline CDR1 reads KGHSH; CDR2 reads LQKENI. J gave up 2 bases and V 6 bases, and 7 bases lay outside the gene matches. The CDR3 sequence is 15 residues long. The CDR3: CASSPGQGIAYEQYF. CDR3 DNA sequence: TGTGCCAGCTCCCCGGGACAGGGGATAGCCTACGAGCAGTACTTC.

The chain links TRBV7-9 to TRBJ1-2; D is unresolved. Germline loops: CDR1 SEHNR, CDR2 FQNEAQ (reference sequence). The ends were cut back, 3 bases at V and 8 bases at J, with 10 bases in the middle. This CDR3 spans 12 amino acids. Written as DNA, the CDR3 is TGTGCCAGCAGCTTTACCGGGGAGGGCTACACCTTC. It yields the protein CASSFTGEGYTF. The whole variable domain, filled in from reference TRBV7-9 and TRBJ1-2, reads DTGVSQNPRHKITKRGQNVTFRCDPISEHNRLYWYRQTLGQGPEFLTYFQNEAQLEKSRLLSDRFSAERPKGSFSTLEIQRTEQGDSAMYLCASSFTGEGYTFGSGTRLTVV.

This sequence joins TRBV6-5 and TRBJ1-1; unclear D gene. V was cut by 7 bases and J by 8 bases, with 17 bases left in between. This CDR3 is 13 amino acids long. Germline assignment: CDR1 MNHEY and CDR2 SVGAGI. CDR3 in DNA: TGTGCCAGCACCCCGACTAGACTTTCAGAAGCTTTCTTT. Amino acid sequence: CASTPTRLSEAFF.

The J gene is TRBJ1-2, the V gene TRBV5-6, with 8 bases identical to TRBD1. V trimming: 3 bases; J trimming: 8 bases; junction bases outside the gene matches: 9. This CDR3 region has 14 residues. The germline V gene encodes CDR1 SGHDT and CDR2 YYEEEE. The CDR3 is CASSSARGLMGYTF. The CDR3 region has the DNA TGTGCCAGCAGCTCAGCCAGGGGGCTGATGGGCTACACCTTC.

This chain connects TRBV7-9 to TRBJ1-5; TRBD1 is a possible D gene (5 bases). Trimming took off 3 bases at V and 4 bases at J, with 10 bases between the two ends. The CDR3 loop spans 14 amino acids. Germline CDR1 and CDR2: SEHNR and FQNEAQ (reference sequence). In DNA, the CDR3 is TGTGCCAGCAGCTTTACAGGCGGGAATCAGCCCCAGCATTTT. Residues: CASSFTGGNQPQHF. The variable domain in full, completed from reference TRBV7-9 and TRBJ1-5, reads DTGVSQNPRHKITKRGQNVTFRCDPISEHNRLYWYRQTLGQGPEFLTYFQNEAQLEKSRLLSDRFSAERPKGSFSTLEIQRTEQGDSAMYLCASSFTGGNQPQHFGDGTRLSIL.

The genes are TRBV5-6 and TRBJ2-1, with D possibly being TRBD2 (5 bases). The germline V gene has CDR1 SGHDT and CDR2 YYEEEE. Trimming stripped 4 bases from V and 1 base from J, with 18 bases between. The CDR3 is 17 amino acids. The CDR3 bases are TGTGCCAGCAGCCCCCTAAGGGCTAGCAGGTCCTACAATGAGCAGTTCTTC. It codes for CASSPLRASRSYNEQFF.

The chain combines TRBV6-6 with TRBJ2-2, with D possibly TRBD2 on 6 matching bases. This CDR3 is 13 amino acids long. The germline V and J ends were trimmed by 7 bases and 3 bases, with 9 bases remaining between them. Looked up from germline, CDR1 is MNHNY and CDR2 is SVGAGI (reference sequence). CDR3 sequence (DNA): TGTGCCAGCATGAGGGACTACACCGGGGAGCTGTTTTTT. As protein: CASMRDYTGELFF.

The chain recombines TRBV15 with TRBJ2-7, with a weak D call TRBD1 (6 bases). Per the germline V gene, CDR1 is LNHNV and CDR2 is YYDKDF (reference sequence). Trimming left V 4 bases short and J 2 bases short, with 12 bases between. This CDR3 comprises 14 residues. CDR3 sequence reads: CATSTGQLPYEQYF. DNA for the CDR3: TGTGCCACCAGCACCGGACAGCTACCCTACGAGCAGTACTTC.

The chain links TRBV7-6 to TRBJ1-1, with 9 bases lining up with TRBD1. CDR3 length: 14 amino acids. The germline V gene encodes CDR1 SGHVS and CDR2 FNYEAQ. V lost 6 bases and J lost 4; bases outside the gene matches: 6. In nucleotides, the CDR3 is TGTGCCAGCAGAACGGGACAGGGAGTCACTGAAGCTTTCTTT. Translated, it gives CASRTGQGVTEAFF.

The rearrangement uses TRBV25-1 and TRBJ1-1; D is ambiguous. Trimming removed 8 bases at V and 8 bases at J, with 9 bases between. CDR1 and CDR2 from the germline V gene are MGHDK and SYGVNS. CDR3 length: 10 amino acids. CDR3 DNA: TGTGCCAGCGGGGAAGGGGAAGCTTTCTTT. This encodes CASGEGEAFF.

In DNA, the CDR3 is TGCGCCAGCAGCCCCCGGACTAGCGGACATAATGAGCAGTTCTTC. Protein product: CASSPRTSGHNEQFF. This sequence joins TRBV4-3 and TRBJ2-1, with 10 bases fitting TRBD2. CDR1 LGHNA and CDR2 YSLEER come from the germline V gene. V shed 4 bases, J shed 7 bases, and the junction held 7 bases outside the gene matches. This CDR3 is 15 amino acids long.

By proportion, this clone is medium-sized. The chain joins TRBV7-8 to TRBJ1-1; D is possibly TRBD1 (5 bases). V was trimmed by 5 bases and J by 1 base, leaving 14 bases between them. CDR1 and CDR2 from the germline V gene are SGHVS and FQNEAQ. CDR3 size: 15 residues. CDR3 loop: CASSPNMGTNTEAFF. The CDR3 DNA follows: TGTGCCAGCAGCCCGAACATGGGGACGAACACTGAAGCTTTCTTT.

The chain joins TRBV29-1 to TRBJ2-1; D is possibly TRBD1 or TRBD2 (6 bases each). The V gene's germline CDR1 is SQVTM and CDR2 ANQGSEA. V dropped 4 bases and J dropped 9 bases, with 19 bases sitting between them. The CDR3 covers 14 residues. Written as DNA, the CDR3 is TGCAGCGTTGTCCACCGGGGGCAGGGCGGTGAGCAGTTCTTC. Translation: CSVVHRGQGGEQFF.

The rearrangement links TRBV5-1 to TRBJ1-1, with D possibly being TRBD1 (5 bases). CDR3 length: 15 residues. The V and J ends lost 4 bases and 0 bases respectively, with 13 bases between them. CDR1 is SGHRS, CDR2 YFSETQ, per germline. The CDR3 protein is CASSRGGAMNTEAFF. The CDR3 DNA reads TGCGCCAGCAGCCGAGGCGGGGCAATGAACACTGAAGCTTTCTTT.

The chain carries TRBV2 and TRBJ1-2; D gene unclear. CDR1 SNHLY and CDR2 FYNNEI come from the germline V gene. The CDR3 spans 15 residues. Trimming took 6 bases from V and 0 from J, leaving 14 bases between them. The CDR3 nucleotides are TGTGCCAGCAGGCCGAACAGAGGTACTAACTATGGCTACACCTTC. Translation: CASRPNRGTNYGYTF. Based on the CDR3 plus reference TRBV2 and TRBJ1-2, the full variable domain is EPEVTQTPSHQVTQMGQEVILRCVPISNHLYFYWYRQILGQKVEFLVSFYNNEISEKSEIFDDQFSVERPDGSNFTLKIRSTKLEDSAMYFCASRPNRGTNYGYTFGSGTRLTVV.